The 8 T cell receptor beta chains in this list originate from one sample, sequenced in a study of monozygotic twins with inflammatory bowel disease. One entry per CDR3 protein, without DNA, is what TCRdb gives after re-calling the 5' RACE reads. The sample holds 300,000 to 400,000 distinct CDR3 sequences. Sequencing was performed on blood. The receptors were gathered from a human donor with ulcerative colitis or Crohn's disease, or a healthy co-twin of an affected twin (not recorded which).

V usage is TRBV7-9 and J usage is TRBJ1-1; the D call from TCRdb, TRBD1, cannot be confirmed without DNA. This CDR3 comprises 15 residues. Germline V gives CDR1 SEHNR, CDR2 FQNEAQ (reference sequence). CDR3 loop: CASSSETVRGFEAFF. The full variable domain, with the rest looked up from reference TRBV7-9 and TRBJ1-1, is DTGVSQNPRHKITKRGQNVTFRCDPISEHNRLYWYRQTLGQGPEFLTYFQNEAQLEKSRLLSDRFSAERPKGSFSTLEIQRTEQGDSAMYLCASSSETVRGFEAFFGQGTRLTVV.

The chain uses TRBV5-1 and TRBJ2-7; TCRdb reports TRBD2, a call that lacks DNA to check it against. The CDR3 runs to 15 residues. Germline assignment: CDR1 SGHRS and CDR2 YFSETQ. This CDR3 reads CASSLDADFAYEQYF.

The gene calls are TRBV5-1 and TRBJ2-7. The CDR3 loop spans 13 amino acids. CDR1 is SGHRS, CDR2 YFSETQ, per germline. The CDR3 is CASSFGNLYEQYF.

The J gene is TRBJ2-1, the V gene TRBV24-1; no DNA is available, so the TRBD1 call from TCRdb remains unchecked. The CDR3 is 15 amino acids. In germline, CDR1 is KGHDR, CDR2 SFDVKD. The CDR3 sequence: CATSDGDRAINEQFF.

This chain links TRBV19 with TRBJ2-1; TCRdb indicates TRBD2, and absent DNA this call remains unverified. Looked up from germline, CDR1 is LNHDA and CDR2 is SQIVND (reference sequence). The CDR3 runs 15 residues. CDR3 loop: CASSSGGGPLNEQFF.

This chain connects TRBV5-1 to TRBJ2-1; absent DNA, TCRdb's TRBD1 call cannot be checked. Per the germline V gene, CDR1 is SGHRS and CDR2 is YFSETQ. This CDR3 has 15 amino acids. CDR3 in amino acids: CASSLPGQGNNEQFF.

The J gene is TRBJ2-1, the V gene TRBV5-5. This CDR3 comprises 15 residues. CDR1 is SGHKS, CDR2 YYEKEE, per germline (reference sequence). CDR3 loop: CASSLGLGTYNEQFF.

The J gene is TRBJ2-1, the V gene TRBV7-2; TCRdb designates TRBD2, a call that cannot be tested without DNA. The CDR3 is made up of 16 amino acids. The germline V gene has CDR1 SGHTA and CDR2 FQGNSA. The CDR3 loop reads CASSSRSLAGGNEQFF.